A selection of T cell receptor beta chains follows, all from one sample in a study of OX40 agonist ivuxolimab in advanced cancers. Sequenced by immunoSEQ multiplex PCR; TCRdb stores in-frame clones only, minus some. This table has approximately 61,000 clones, roughly 85% appearing once. Source: CD4+ or CD8+ T cells sorted from blood, taken in a trial of the OX40 agonist ivuxolimab. These receptors came from an adult with an advanced solid tumor such as melanoma, head and neck, liver or kidney cancer. The CDR3 runs from the conserved cysteine through the conserved F or W. Fields, in order: J gene, V gene, CDR3 protein.

TRBJ1-2	TRBV7-2	CASSRTGTGKEGGYTF
TRBJ2-2	TRBV6-4	CASRRAPNTGELFF
TRBJ1-5	TRBV18	CASSPRQGAREPQHF
TRBJ2-7	TRBV6-5	CASSRVGTYEQYF
TRBJ1-1	TRBV6-1	CASSRRGAMNTEAFF
TRBJ2-3	TRBV5-1	CASSSGQGQHTDTQYF
TRBJ2-1	TRBV5-4	CASSAGLDYNEQFF
TRBJ2-5	TRBV5-5	CASSLGGGARQETQYF
TRBJ2-3	TRBV11-3	CASSRWSGGADTQYF
TRBJ1-1	TRBV11-2	CATTTGTQGRSEAFF
TRBJ1-5	TRBV19	CASTSDRLNQPQHF
TRBJ2-4	TRBV6-1	CASSDSTLALDF
TRBJ1-2	TRBV6-1	CASNEGGGRGRDGYTF
TRBJ1-2	TRBV6-5	CASSYSSGTGSGYTF
TRBJ2-6	TRBV6-1	CASSGTGTPGLQVANVLTF
TRBJ1-6	TRBV9	CASSPRGTGESNSPLHF
TRBJ1-6	TRBV19	CASSIGADSNSPLHF
TRBJ2-1	TRBV5-4	CASSFGPRGSYNEQFF
TRBJ1-3	TRBV6-5	CASSLGGPGNTIYF
TRBJ1-1	TRBV19	CASRIKVNTEAFF
TRBJ2-3	TRBV5-4	CASSLVGGGDTQYF
TRBJ2-3	TRBV10-2	CASSESSGAAHTQYF
TRBJ2-2	TRBV10-3	CAIRERVNPGTGELFF
TRBJ2-3	TRBV7-9	CASSYWGTSGSTDTQYF
TRBJ2-7	TRBV5-1	CASSFPGTLYEQYF
TRBJ2-1	TRBV19	CASSIVPSGQPEVF
TRBJ2-3	TRBV7-3	CASSPSGGGLTDTQYF
TRBJ2-7	TRBV6-6	CASSYLDRAYEQYF
TRBJ2-2	TRBV10-3	CAISESKGGVAGELFF
TRBJ1-6	TRBV30	CAWSVDRPGVSPLHF
TRBJ1-6	TRBV7-3	CASSPGTDYPPLHF